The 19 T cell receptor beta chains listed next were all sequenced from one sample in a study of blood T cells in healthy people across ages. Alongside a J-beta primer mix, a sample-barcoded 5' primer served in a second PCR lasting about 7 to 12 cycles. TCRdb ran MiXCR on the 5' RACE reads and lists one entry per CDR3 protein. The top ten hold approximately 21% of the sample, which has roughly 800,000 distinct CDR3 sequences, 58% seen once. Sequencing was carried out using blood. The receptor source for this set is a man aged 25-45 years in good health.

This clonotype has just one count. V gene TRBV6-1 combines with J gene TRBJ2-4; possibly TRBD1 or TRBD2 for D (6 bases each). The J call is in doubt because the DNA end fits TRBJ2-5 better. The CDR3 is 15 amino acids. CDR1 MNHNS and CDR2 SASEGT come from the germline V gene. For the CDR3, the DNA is TGTGCCAGCAGTGAAATTAGGGGGGTGCAAGAGACCCAGTACTTC. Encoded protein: CASSEIRGVQETQYF.

In nucleotides, the CDR3 is TGTGCCGGGACTAACTCCTACGAGCAGTACTTC. This encodes CAGTNSYEQYF. The V call is TRBV30, the J call TRBJ2-7; 7 bases agree with TRBD2. This CDR3 region has 11 residues. Germline CDR1 GTSNPN, CDR2 SVGIG (reference sequence). The V gene end was trimmed by 8 bases and the J gene end by 0 bases; junction bases not matched to a gene: 1. Drawing the rest from reference TRBV30 and TRBJ2-7, the complete variable domain is SQTIHQWPATLVQPVGSPLSLECTVEGTSNPNLYWYRQAAGRGLQLLFYSVGIGQISSEVPQNLSASRPQDRQFILSSKKLLLSDSGFYLCAGTNSYEQYFGPGTRLTVT.

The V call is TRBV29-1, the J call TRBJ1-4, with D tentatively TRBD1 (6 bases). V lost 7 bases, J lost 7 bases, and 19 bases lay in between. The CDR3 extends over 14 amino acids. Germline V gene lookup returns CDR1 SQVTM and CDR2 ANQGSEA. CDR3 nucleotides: TGCAGCGGCGGGTTCGGGGGCCCGATTGAAAAACTGTTTTTT. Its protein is CSGGFGGPIEKLFF.

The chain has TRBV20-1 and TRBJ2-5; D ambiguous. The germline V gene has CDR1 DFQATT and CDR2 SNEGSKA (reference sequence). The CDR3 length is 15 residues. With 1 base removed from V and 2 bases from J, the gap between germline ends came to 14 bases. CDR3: CSARVGLAGQETQYF. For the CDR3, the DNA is TGCAGTGCTAGAGTCGGGCTGGCCGGACAAGAGACCCAGTACTTC.

CDR3 loop: CSASPQQETQYF. The CDR3 nucleotides are TGCAGTGCTAGTCCCCAGCAAGAGACCCAGTACTTC. The chain has TRBV20-1 and TRBJ2-5; D gene uncertain. In germline, CDR1 is DFQATT, CDR2 SNEGSKA (reference sequence). The CDR3 has 12 residues. V was clipped by 3 bases and J by 2 bases, with 7 bases between them.

This CDR3 reads CSASLSGTNYGYTF. The CDR3 nucleotides read TGCAGTGCTTCTTTAAGCGGTACTAACTATGGCTACACCTTC. The chain carries TRBV20-1 and TRBJ1-2, with no clear D. The ends were cut back, 5 bases at V and 0 bases at J, with 13 bases in the middle. The germline gives CDR1 DFQATT, CDR2 SNEGSKA (reference sequence). The CDR3 extends over 14 amino acids.

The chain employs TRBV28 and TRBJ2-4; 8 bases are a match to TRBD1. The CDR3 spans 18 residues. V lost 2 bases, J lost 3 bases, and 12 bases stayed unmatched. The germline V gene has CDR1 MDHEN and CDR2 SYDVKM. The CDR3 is CASSLGQGAVLGKNIQYF. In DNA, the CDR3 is TGTGCCAGCAGTTTAGGGCAGGGGGCAGTTTTGGGCAAAAACATTCAGTACTTC.

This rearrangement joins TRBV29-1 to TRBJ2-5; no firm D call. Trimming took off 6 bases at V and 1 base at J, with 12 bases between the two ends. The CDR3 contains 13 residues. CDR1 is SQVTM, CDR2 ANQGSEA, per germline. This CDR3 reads CSVRKQSQETQYF. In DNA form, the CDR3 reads TGCAGCGTAAGGAAACAATCCCAAGAGACCCAGTACTTC. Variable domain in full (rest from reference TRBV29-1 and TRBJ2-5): SAVISQKPSRDICQRGTSLTIQCQVDSQVTMMFWYRQQPGQSLTLIATANQGSEATYESGFVIDKFPISRPNLTFSTLTVSNMSPEDSSIYLCSVRKQSQETQYFGPGTRLLVL.

The CDR3 coding sequence is TGTGCCAGCAGTCGCCGGGACTATGTCTCCGAGCAGTACTTC. Its protein is CASSRRDYVSEQYF. The chain combines TRBV28 with TRBJ2-5; 7 nucleotides agree with TRBD2. Matching the DNA end better, TRBJ2-7 makes the J call doubtful. The CDR3 spans 14 residues. Germline CDR1 reads MDHEN; CDR2 reads SYDVKM.

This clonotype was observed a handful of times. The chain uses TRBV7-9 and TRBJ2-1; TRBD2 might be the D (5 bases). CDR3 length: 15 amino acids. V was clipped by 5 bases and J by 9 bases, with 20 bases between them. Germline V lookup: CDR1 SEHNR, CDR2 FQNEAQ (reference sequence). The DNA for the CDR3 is TGTGCCAGCAGCCCGGGATTTCCAAAGGGTGGTGAGCAGTTCTTC. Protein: CASSPGFPKGGEQFF. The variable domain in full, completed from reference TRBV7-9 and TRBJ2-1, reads DTGVSQNPRHKITKRGQNVTFRCDPISEHNRLYWYRQTLGQGPEFLTYFQNEAQLEKSRLLSDRFSAERPKGSFSTLEIQRTEQGDSAMYLCASSPGFPKGGEQFFGPGTRLTVL.

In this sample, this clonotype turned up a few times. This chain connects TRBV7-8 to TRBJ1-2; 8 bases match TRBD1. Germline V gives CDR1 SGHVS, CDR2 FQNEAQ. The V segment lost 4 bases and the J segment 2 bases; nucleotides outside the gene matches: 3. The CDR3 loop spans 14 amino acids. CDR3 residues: CASSWDRTNYGYTF. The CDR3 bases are TGTGCCAGCAGCTGGGACAGGACCAACTATGGCTACACCTTC.

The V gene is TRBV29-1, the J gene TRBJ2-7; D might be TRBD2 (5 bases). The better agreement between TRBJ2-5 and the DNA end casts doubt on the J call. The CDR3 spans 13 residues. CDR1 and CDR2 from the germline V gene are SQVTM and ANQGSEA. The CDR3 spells CSVDLGSKGTQYF. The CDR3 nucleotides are TGCAGCGTTGATCTGGGGAGCAAAGGGACCCAGTACTTC.

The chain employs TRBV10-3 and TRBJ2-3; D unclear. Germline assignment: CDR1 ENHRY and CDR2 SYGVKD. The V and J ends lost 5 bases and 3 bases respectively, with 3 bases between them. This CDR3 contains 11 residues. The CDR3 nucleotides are TGTGCCATCAGTAAAACAGATACGCAGTATTTT. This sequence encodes CAISKTDTQYF.

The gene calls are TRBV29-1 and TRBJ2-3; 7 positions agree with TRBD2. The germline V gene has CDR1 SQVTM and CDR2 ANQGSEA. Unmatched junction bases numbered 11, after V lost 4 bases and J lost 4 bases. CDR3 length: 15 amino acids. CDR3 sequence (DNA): TGCAGCGTTGCAGTGGGCGGGAGCATGGCAGATACGCAGTATTTT. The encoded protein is CSVAVGGSMADTQYF.

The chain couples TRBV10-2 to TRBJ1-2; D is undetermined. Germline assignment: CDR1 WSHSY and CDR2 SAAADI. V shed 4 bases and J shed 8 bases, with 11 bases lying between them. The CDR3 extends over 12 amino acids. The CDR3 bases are TGCGCCAGCAGTGGCCCCCAAAGGGGCTACACCTTC. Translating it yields CASSGPQRGYTF.

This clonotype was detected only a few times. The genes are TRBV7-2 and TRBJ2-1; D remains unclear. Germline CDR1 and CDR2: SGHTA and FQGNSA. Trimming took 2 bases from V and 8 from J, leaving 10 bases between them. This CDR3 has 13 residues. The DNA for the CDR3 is TGTGCCAGCAGCTTACCGACCCGGGATGAGCAGTTCTTC. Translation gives CASSLPTRDEQFF.

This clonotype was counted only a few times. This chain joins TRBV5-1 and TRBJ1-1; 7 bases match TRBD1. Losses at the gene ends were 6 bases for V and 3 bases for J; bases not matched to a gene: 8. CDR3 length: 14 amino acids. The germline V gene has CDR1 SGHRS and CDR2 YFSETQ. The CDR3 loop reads CASNRDRRDTEAFF. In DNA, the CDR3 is TGCGCCAGCAACCGGGACAGAAGGGACACTGAAGCTTTCTTT.

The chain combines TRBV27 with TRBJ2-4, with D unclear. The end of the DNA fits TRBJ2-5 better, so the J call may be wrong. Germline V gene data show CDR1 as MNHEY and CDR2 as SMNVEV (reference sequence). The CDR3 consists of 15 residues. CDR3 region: CASSPSYGGQETQYF. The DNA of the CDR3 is TGTGCCAGCAGTCCGTCCTACGGTGGGCAAGAGACCCAGTACTTC.

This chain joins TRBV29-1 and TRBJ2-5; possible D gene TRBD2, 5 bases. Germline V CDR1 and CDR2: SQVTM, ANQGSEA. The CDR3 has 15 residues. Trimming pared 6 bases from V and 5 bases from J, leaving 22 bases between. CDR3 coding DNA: TGCAGCGTCCTCCGGCGAGGCCCCCGCGGGGAGACCCAGTACTTC. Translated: CSVLRRGPRGETQYF.